This T cell receptor (beta chain) was retrieved from a study of T cell responses to AZD1222 COVID-19 vaccine. General study results and limits: White British donors predominated, females outnumbered males, and clonal diversity was possibly underestimated.

Comments on this clone: The antigen remains undetermined.

Germline V CDR1 and CDR2: SGHTA, FQGNSA. Deletions cut 1 base from V and 8 bases from J, with 23 bases between. The length of the CDR3 is 18 residues. Assay: immunoSEQ multiplex PCR; the TCRdb copy retains only in-frame clones and omits some. The sample contains about 63,000 clones, 80% to 90% of which appear only once. This specimen consisted of peripheral blood, obtained 28 days after the second AZD1222 dose. The chain employs TRBV7-2 and TRBJ1-4; tentative D call: TRBD1 (6 bases). This receptor was obtained from an adult who received the AZD1222 COVID-19 vaccine. The CDR3 reads CASSLEHPLGGGGEKLFF. CDR3 nucleotides: TGTGCCAGCAGCTTAGAACACCCCCTCGGAGGGGGGGGAGAAAAACTGTTTTTT.